These 8 T cell receptor beta chains were sequenced from one sample in a study of tumor-infiltrating lymphocytes in localized non-small cell lung cancer (dated by TCRdb to the early 2020s). Libraries were prepared through the immunoSEQ multiplex PCR assay. This immuneACCESS table, as held by TCRdb, lists in-frame sequences with V and J called but not all clones. Of the missing ones, under half trace to an unresolved V gene in checked studies; the others have no known cause. The table for this sample lists tens of thousands of clones; around two thirds of them were counted only once. Together, the top ten hold approximately 6.3% of the sample. The material sequenced was lung tumor tissue. These receptors all stem from a human donor with non-small cell lung cancer.

The J gene is TRBJ1-3, the V gene TRBV7-9, with 8 bases lining up with TRBD1. CDR1 SEHNR and CDR2 FQNEAQ come from the germline V gene (reference sequence). This CDR3 region has 15 residues. The V gene end was trimmed by 5 bases and the J gene end by 4 bases; junction bases not matched to a gene: 7. CDR3 sequence reads: CASSLQGAVGNTIYF. The CDR3 coding sequence is TGTGCCAGCAGCCTCCAGGGGGCAGTGGGAAACACCATATATTTT.

The chain is built from TRBV30 and TRBJ2-7, with D perhaps TRBD1 (6 bases). Looked up from germline, CDR1 is GTSNPN and CDR2 is SVGIG (reference sequence). The V gene lost 3 bases and the J gene lost 3 bases, with 12 bases spanning the gap. There are 13 residues in the CDR3. The CDR3 is CAWRGGVDYEQYF. As DNA, the CDR3 is TGTGCCTGGAGAGGGGGTGTTGACTACGAGCAGTACTTC.

The gene calls are TRBV6-5 and TRBJ2-5; possibly TRBD1 or TRBD2 for D (6 bases each). The CDR3 loop spans 13 amino acids. Germline V CDR1 and CDR2: MNHEY, SVGAGI. The V end was cut by 2 bases, the J end by 13 bases, with 17 bases between. CDR3 sequence reads: CASSYTEGGWRYF. The CDR3 DNA sequence: TGTGCCAGCAGTTACACAGAGGGGGGCTGGCGGTACTTC.

A few counts support this clone. The chain carries TRBV10-3 and TRBJ2-7, with 7 bases aligning to TRBD2. The J segment lost 6 bases and the V segment lost 7 bases, leaving 9 bases of the junction unmatched. Germline CDR1 is ENHRY and CDR2 is SYGVKD. This CDR3 is 13 amino acids long. In nucleotides, the CDR3 is TGTGCCATCAAAAGTGGCGGGGGACCCGAGCAGTACTTC. Translated: CAIKSGGGPEQYF.

The J gene is TRBJ2-5, the V gene TRBV7-9; D is undetermined. V shed 1 base and J shed 4 bases, with 16 bases lying between them. Germline assignment: CDR1 SEHNR and CDR2 FQNEAQ (reference sequence). CDR3 length: 16 amino acids. Here the CDR3 DNA reads TGTGCCAGCAGCTTAGAATTTTTGGGGTCGGGAGAGACCCAGTACTTC. Encoded protein: CASSLEFLGSGETQYF.

CDR3 nucleotides: TGCGCCAGCAGCTTGATGGGGGGCGAAGAGACCCAGTACTTC. It translates to CASSLMGGEETQYF. This chain joins TRBV5-1 and TRBJ2-5; the D call may be TRBD1 or TRBD2 (6 bases each). Germline lookup yields CDR1 SGHRS and CDR2 YFSETQ. Trimming shortened V by 1 base and J by 3 bases, and 10 bases separated the two germline ends. The CDR3 runs 14 residues.

The CDR3 sequence is CASSSPPGPVTDTQYF. Here the CDR3 DNA reads TGTGCCAGCAGCTCGCCACCGGGGCCGGTCACAGATACGCAGTATTTT. The chain combines TRBV7-2 with TRBJ2-3; D is possibly TRBD1 or TRBD2 (5 bases each). The length of the CDR3 is 16 residues. Per the germline V gene, CDR1 is SGHTA and CDR2 is FQGNSA. Trimming removed 4 bases from V and 2 bases from J, with 16 bases in between. Combining the CDR3 with reference TRBV7-2 and TRBJ2-3 gives the whole variable domain GAGVSQSPSNKVTEKGKDVELRCDPISGHTALYWYRQSLGQGLEFLIYFQGNSAPDKSGLPSDRFSAERTGGSVSTLTIQRTQQEDSAVYLCASSSPPGPVTDTQYFGPGTRLTVL.

The V gene is TRBV9, the J gene TRBJ1-1; TRBD1 matches at 9 bases. Losses at the gene ends were 4 bases for V and 8 bases for J; bases not matched to a gene: 9. Germline values: CDR1 SGDLS, CDR2 YYNGEE. CDR3 length: 14 residues. CDR3 region: CASSRTGVQGEAFF. As DNA, the CDR3 is TGTGCCAGCAGCAGGACAGGGGTTCAGGGGGAAGCTTTCTTT.